Below are 22 T cell receptor beta chains sequenced from a single sample in a study of T cells after yellow fever vaccination. TCRdb re-called the 5' RACE reads with MiXCR, one entry per CDR3 protein. The sample records around 590,000 distinct CDR3 sequences, over 9% being singletons. The sample was PBMCs, taken on the day of the yellow fever booster vaccination. The receptor set was obtained from a man aged 25-40 years who received the YFV17D yellow fever vaccine.

This clonotype has a handful of counts. V gene TRBV7-9 combines with J gene TRBJ1-2, with D hard to call. Trimming took off 5 bases at V and 4 bases at J, with 17 bases between the two ends. The CDR3 runs 15 residues. CDR1 SEHNR and CDR2 FQNEAQ come from the germline V gene (reference sequence). The CDR3: CASSPGISAVYGYTF. The DNA for the CDR3 is TGTGCCAGCAGCCCGGGGATTTCAGCGGTCTATGGCTACACCTTC.

This chain uses TRBV6-5 with TRBJ2-1, with a tentative D call TRBD2 (6 bases). Germline V gives CDR1 MNHEY, CDR2 SVGAGI. V dropped 0 bases and J dropped 2 bases, with 11 bases sitting between them. The CDR3 totals 16 residues. CDR3 loop: CASSYSISGAYNEQFF. In DNA, the CDR3 is TGTGCCAGCAGTTACTCGATTAGCGGCGCCTACAATGAGCAGTTCTTC.

This clonotype was counted between two and nine times. The chain is built from TRBV18 and TRBJ2-4; 8 nucleotides match TRBD1. With V trimmed by 3 bases and J by 6 bases, 7 bases remained unmatched. Germline assignment: CDR1 KGHSH and CDR2 LQKENI. CDR3 size: 15 residues. CDR3 sequence reads: CASSPRTGLANIQYF. The CDR3 DNA follows: TGTGCCAGCTCACCGCGGACAGGGTTGGCAAACATTCAGTACTTC.

This chain joins TRBV6-5 and TRBJ2-1; weak D call: TRBD2 (6 bases). The V and J ends lost 4 bases and 1 base respectively, with 17 bases between them. Per the germline V gene, CDR1 is MNHEY and CDR2 is SVGAGI. The CDR3 consists of 17 residues. The CDR3 DNA is TGTGCCAGCAGTTTCATGGGGGAGGCCCCGTCCTACAATGAGCAGTTCTTC. Translated, it gives CASSFMGEAPSYNEQFF.

In its sample, this clonotype was seen a few times. In DNA, the CDR3 is TGTGCCAGCAGTTTTCCCGGGGGGGAGGAGACCCAGTACTTC. Encoded protein: CASSFPGGEETQYF. The V and J genes are TRBV12-3 or TRBV12-4 and TRBJ2-5; 8 positions agree with TRBD2. This CDR3 has 14 residues. V was pared by 3 bases and J by 5 bases, with 5 bases of the junction left unmatched.

This clonotype was found a few times. This chain uses TRBV18 with TRBJ2-5; perhaps D is TRBD1 or TRBD2 (5 bases each). CDR1 and CDR2 from the germline V gene are KGHSH and LQKENI. V gave up 5 bases and J gave up 3 bases, with 19 bases separating them. This CDR3 region has 16 residues. The CDR3 protein is CASSITGTGREETQYF. Written as DNA, the CDR3 is TGTGCCAGCTCAATAACCGGGACGGGCAGGGAAGAGACCCAGTACTTC.

This chain joins TRBV18 and TRBJ1-1; 9 positions match TRBD1. The CDR3 consists of 16 residues. V gave up 4 bases and J gave up 0 bases; unmatched junction bases: 6. Germline lookup yields CDR1 KGHSH and CDR2 LQKENI. The CDR3 loop reads CASSHSGTGMNTEAFF. DNA for the CDR3: TGTGCCAGCTCACACTCCGGGACAGGGATGAACACTGAAGCTTTCTTT.

In nucleotides, the CDR3 is TGTGCCAGCAGCCGCGGGATCTCGGGCGGAGATACGCAGTATTTT. Protein sequence: CASSRGISGGDTQYF. V usage is TRBV5-5 and J usage is TRBJ2-3, with D maybe TRBD2 (6 bases). Trimming left V 4 bases short and J 5 bases short, with 17 bases between. The CDR3 has 15 amino acids. From germline, CDR1 is SGHKS and CDR2 YYEKEE (reference sequence).

J is TRBJ2-7 and V is TRBV20-1, with D tentatively TRBD2 (5 bases). Trimming shortened V by 1 base and J by 4 bases, and 17 bases separated the two germline ends. Germline-derived CDR1 and CDR2 are DFQATT and SNEGSKA (reference sequence). The CDR3 runs to 15 residues. The CDR3 DNA sequence: TGCAGTGCTAGAGCCAGCGCCCAAGACTATTACGAGCAGTACTTC. Translation: CSARASAQDYYEQYF.

The rearrangement joins TRBV29-1 to TRBJ2-1; D is unclear. This CDR3 spans 13 amino acids. Germline-derived CDR1 and CDR2 are SQVTM and ANQGSEA. Deletions cut 4 bases from V and 1 base from J, with 8 bases between. The CDR3 loop is CSVGLISYNEQFF. CDR3 sequence (DNA): TGCAGCGTTGGATTGATATCCTACAATGAGCAGTTCTTC.

There are a few counts of this clonotype. The chain employs TRBV10-1 and TRBJ2-3; D is possibly TRBD2 (5 bases). Germline lookup yields CDR1 WNHNN and CDR2 SYGVQD (reference sequence). Trimming removed 2 bases from V and 3 bases from J, with 12 bases in between. CDR3 size: 15 residues. The CDR3 region is CASSEPGPGTDTQYF. CDR3 coding DNA: TGCGCCAGCAGTGAGCCGGGTCCGGGAACAGATACGCAGTATTTT.

This sequence joins TRBV20-1 and TRBJ2-2; no firm D call. Germline V lookup: CDR1 DFQATT, CDR2 SNEGSKA (reference sequence). The CDR3 has 14 amino acids. V lost 1 base, J lost 5 bases, and 11 bases lay in between. The CDR3 nucleotides are TGCAGTGCTAGAGCACCCCAGGTTACCGGGGAGCTGTTTTTT. As protein: CSARAPQVTGELFF.

V is TRBV9 and J is TRBJ2-7; D perhaps matches TRBD2 (5 bases). Germline values: CDR1 SGDLS, CDR2 YYNGEE. Trimming shortened V by 0 bases and J by 4 bases, and 8 bases separated the two germline ends. CDR3 size: 13 residues. CDR3 nucleotide sequence: TGTGCCAGCAGCGTAGGGGAGCGGTACGAGCAGTACTTC. Its translation is CASSVGERYEQYF.

The chain recombines TRBV6-5 with TRBJ1-2; TRBD1 agrees at 9 bases. Germline trimming cut 2 bases from V and 1 base from J; bases unmatched to any gene: 8. This CDR3 has 17 amino acids. The germline CDR1 and CDR2 sequences are MNHEY and SVGAGI. CDR3 sequence reads: CASSYLTGGLVNYGYTF. The CDR3 coding sequence is TGTGCCAGCAGTTACCTGACAGGGGGACTTGTTAACTATGGCTACACCTTC.

This clonotype has a handful of counts. The chain has TRBV20-1 and TRBJ2-3; 10 bases align to TRBD2. The J segment lost 2 bases and the V segment lost 5 bases, leaving 10 bases of the junction unmatched. Germline loops: CDR1 DFQATT, CDR2 SNEGSKA (reference sequence). This CDR3 has 16 amino acids. CDR3: CSASNNSGRNTDTQYF. The CDR3 nucleotides read TGCAGTGCTTCAAACAATAGCGGGAGGAACACAGATACGCAGTATTTT.

This clonotype turned up a few times. The CDR3 spells CSATADGYTF. Here the CDR3 DNA reads TGCAGTGCAACCGCGGATGGCTACACCTTC. V usage is TRBV20-1 and J usage is TRBJ1-2; D not resolved. Germline V CDR1 and CDR2: DFQATT, SNEGSKA (reference sequence). CDR3 length: 10 residues. V was cut by 6 bases and J by 6 bases, with 8 bases left in between.

The genes are TRBV19 and TRBJ2-1; no clear D. The CDR3 is 14 amino acids. The germline V gene encodes CDR1 LNHDA and CDR2 SQIVND (reference sequence). V lost 3 bases and J lost 8, with 14 bases in between. CDR3 in amino acids: CASSIRDGVYEQFF. The CDR3, as DNA: TGTGCCAGTAGTATTCGAGACGGAGTGTATGAGCAGTTCTTC.

This clonotype was seen only a few times. The V and J genes are TRBV7-2 and TRBJ1-2; no definite D call. Germline CDR1 reads SGHTA; CDR2 reads FQGNSA. Trimming removed 4 bases from V and 4 bases from J, with 7 bases in between. This CDR3 is built from 12 residues. CDR3 loop: CASSYRAYGYTF. The CDR3 DNA is TGTGCCAGCAGCTATCGGGCCTATGGCTACACCTTC.

This clonotype was seen at least ten times. This rearrangement joins TRBV4-2 to TRBJ2-7; TRBD2 matches 11 bases. The V and J ends lost 4 bases and 4 bases, in that order; junction bases with no gene match: 9. The CDR3 covers 16 residues. In germline, CDR1 is LGHNA, CDR2 YNFKEQ. For the CDR3, the DNA is TGTGCCAGCAGCCTTCTAGCGGGAGGCGGAGGGTACGAGCAGTACTTC. Its translation: CASSLLAGGGGYEQYF.

This clonotype occurred a few times. This chain connects TRBV6-1 to TRBJ2-4, with D possibly matching TRBD1 (6 bases). V gave up 8 bases and J gave up 13 bases, with 18 bases separating them. CDR3 length: 12 residues. Germline values: CDR1 MNHNS, CDR2 SASEGT. CDR3 sequence: CASFSPGQTQYF. The CDR3 coding sequence is TGTGCCAGCTTTTCCCCGGGACAAACACAGTACTTC.

The V gene is TRBV4-3, the J gene TRBJ2-7; D is possibly TRBD1 (6 bases). CDR3 length: 12 amino acids. Germline CDR1 LGHNA, CDR2 YSLEER. V dropped 5 bases and J dropped 9 bases, with 14 bases sitting between them. The CDR3 region is CASSFDAGVQYF. Here the CDR3 DNA reads TGCGCCAGCAGCTTCGACGCAGGGGTGCAGTACTTC.

This clonotype was found a few times. This chain links TRBV18 with TRBJ2-1; 9 bases align to TRBD1. This CDR3 has 14 residues. Germline V gives CDR1 KGHSH, CDR2 LQKENI. The V gene end was trimmed by 6 bases and the J gene end by 6 bases; junction bases not matched to a gene: 6. The CDR3 nucleotides are TGTGCCAGCTCGACCGGGACAGGGCTCAATGAGCAGTTCTTC. It translates to CASSTGTGLNEQFF.